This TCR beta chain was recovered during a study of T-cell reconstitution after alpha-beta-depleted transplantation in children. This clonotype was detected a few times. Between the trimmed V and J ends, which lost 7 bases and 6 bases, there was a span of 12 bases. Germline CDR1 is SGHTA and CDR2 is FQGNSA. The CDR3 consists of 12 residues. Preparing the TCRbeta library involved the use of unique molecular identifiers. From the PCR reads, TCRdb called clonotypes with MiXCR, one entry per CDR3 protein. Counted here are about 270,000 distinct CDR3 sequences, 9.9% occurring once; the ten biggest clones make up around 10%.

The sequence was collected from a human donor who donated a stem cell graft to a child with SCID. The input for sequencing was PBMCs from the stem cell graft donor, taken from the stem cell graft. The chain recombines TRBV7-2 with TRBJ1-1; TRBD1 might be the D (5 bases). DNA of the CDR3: TGTGCCAGCACCGTGGGGGAAGCTGAAGCTTTCTTT. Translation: CASTVGEAEAFF.